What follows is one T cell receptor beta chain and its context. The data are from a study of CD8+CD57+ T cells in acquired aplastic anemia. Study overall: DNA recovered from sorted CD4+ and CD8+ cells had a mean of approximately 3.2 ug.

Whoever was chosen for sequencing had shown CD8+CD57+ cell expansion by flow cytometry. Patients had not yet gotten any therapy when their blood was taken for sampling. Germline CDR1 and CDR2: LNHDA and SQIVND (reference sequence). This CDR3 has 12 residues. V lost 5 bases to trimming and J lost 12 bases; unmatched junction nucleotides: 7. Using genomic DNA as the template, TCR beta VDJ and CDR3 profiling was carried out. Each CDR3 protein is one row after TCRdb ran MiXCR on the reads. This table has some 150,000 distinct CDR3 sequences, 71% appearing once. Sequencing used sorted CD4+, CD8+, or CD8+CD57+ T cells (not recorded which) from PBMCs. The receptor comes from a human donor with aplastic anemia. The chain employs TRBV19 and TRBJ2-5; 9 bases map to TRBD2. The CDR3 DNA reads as TGTGCCAGTAGTGCGGGGGGGAGACACAAGTACTTC. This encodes CASSAGGRHKYF.